Included here is one T cell receptor beta chain sequence, with context. Its target is not known. The sample's time point: week 35, safety follow-up. In every dose of vaccine, 300 ug of mutant IDH1 20-mer peptide was given alongside topical imiquimod. Produced via immunoSEQ multiplex PCR; TCRdb's table is partial and in-frame only. The sample has more than 55,000 clones, approximately 81% seen once. This record comes from a study of a mutant IDH1 vaccine in newly diagnosed glioma. The CDR3 runs 20 residues. CDR1 is LNHDA, CDR2 SQIVND, per germline (reference sequence). V was pared by 3 bases and J by 6 bases, with 30 bases between.

Specimen: PBMCs, collected from a glioma patient whose treatment included an IDH1 peptide vaccine. The J gene is TRBJ1-5, the V gene TRBV19; D might be TRBD1 (5 bases). The source is a young man with glioma. The CDR3 region is CASSMYYFSAREVPSQPQHF. In DNA, the CDR3 is TGTGCCAGTAGTATGTATTACTTCTCGGCCAGGGAAGTCCCAAGTCAGCCCCAGCATTTT.